A single sample is the source of the 14 T cell receptor beta chains below, sequenced in a study of neurological immune-mediated disorders. TCRdb recomputed calls from the 5' RACE reads with MiXCR, one row per CDR3 protein. The repertoire includes some 54,000 distinct CDR3 sequences, roughly a tenth of them detected once, and approximately 7% sits in the top ten. Time point specified: longitudinal time-point 1 (baseline). Sequencing used PBMCs. Source of these receptors: a male donor with HTLV-1-associated myelopathy (HAM/TSP).

In its sample, this clonotype was seen many times. The rearrangement uses TRBV20-1 and TRBJ1-2, with a tentative D call TRBD1 (5 bases). Germline V gene sequence: CDR1 DFQATT, CDR2 SNEGSKA (reference sequence). Trimming took off 6 bases at V and 2 bases at J, with 16 bases between the two ends. The CDR3 spans 14 residues. Here the CDR3 DNA reads TGCAGTGCCCATCTAACAGGCTCAAACTATGGCTACACCTTC. Translation: CSAHLTGSNYGYTF.

This clonotype has at least ten counts. The J gene is TRBJ2-1, the V gene TRBV5-1; tentative D call: TRBD1 (5 bases). V was cut by 0 bases and J by 10 bases, with 26 bases left in between. The germline V gene has CDR1 SGHRS and CDR2 YFSETQ. The CDR3 runs 18 residues. CDR3 bases: TGCGCCAGCAGCTTGGCCTTTGGGCAGGGTAGGTCGGTGGCCGAGCAGTTCTTC. The encoded protein is CASSLAFGQGRSVAEQFF.

This clonotype was recorded at least ten times. The genes are TRBV5-1 and TRBJ2-2; D is undetermined. This CDR3 has 14 residues. Germline V CDR1 and CDR2: SGHRS, YFSETQ. Trimming shortened V by 3 bases and J by 2 bases, and 8 bases separated the two germline ends. The CDR3 DNA follows: TGCGCCAGCAGCTCGTCGACCAACACCGGGGAGCTGTTTTTT. This sequence encodes CASSSSTNTGELFF.

This clonotype has ten or more counts. The chain employs TRBV5-1 and TRBJ2-7; 7 bases line up with TRBD1. This CDR3 has 13 residues. V trimming: 1 base; J trimming: 3 bases; junction bases outside the gene matches: 1. From germline, CDR1 is SGHRS and CDR2 YFSETQ. CDR3 nucleotides: TGCGCCAGCAGCTTGACAGGGGACTACGAGCAGTACTTC. Protein product: CASSLTGDYEQYF.

This clonotype was observed a handful of times. A much bigger clone sits one base away, suggesting this may be a read error. The chain has TRBV5-6 and TRBJ1-2; 10 nucleotides align to TRBD1. CDR1 is SGHDT, CDR2 YYEEEE, per germline. This CDR3 spans 15 amino acids. The CDR3 sequence: CVSSFGQGANYGYTF. The CDR3 coding sequence is TGTGTCAGCAGCTTTGGACAGGGGGCTAACTATGGCTACACCTTC. Using reference TRBV5-6 and TRBJ1-2 for the parts outside the CDR3, the full variable domain is DAGVTQSPTHLIKTRGQQVTLRCSPKSGHDTVSWYQQALGQGPQFIFQYYEEEERQRGNFPDRFSGHQFPNYSSELNVNALLLGDSALYLCVSSFGQGANYGYTFGSGTRLTVV.

This clonotype appeared many times. J is TRBJ1-5 and V is TRBV7-6, with D uncertain. The CDR3 has 14 residues. Germline lookup yields CDR1 SGHVS and CDR2 FNYEAQ. V dropped 0 bases and J dropped 4 bases, with 7 bases sitting between them. The CDR3 here is CASSLAEKNQPQHF. The CDR3 DNA follows: TGTGCCAGCAGCTTAGCAGAAAAAAATCAGCCCCAGCATTTT.

This clonotype was detected many times. The chain joins TRBV14 to TRBJ2-5, with D perhaps TRBD1 (5 bases). CDR1 is SGHDN and CDR2 is FVKESK in the germline V gene. The CDR3 extends over 14 amino acids. The V gene lost 3 bases and the J gene lost 4 bases, with 12 bases spanning the gap. As DNA, the CDR3 is TGTGCCAGCAGCCAGCGACAGCAGCGAGAGACCCAGTACTTC. This gives the protein CASSQRQQRETQYF.

This clonotype was counted at least ten times. The chain combines TRBV20-1 with TRBJ2-1; 9 nucleotides line up with TRBD1. Germline CDR1 is DFQATT and CDR2 is SNEGSKA (reference sequence). The CDR3 runs 15 residues. The V and J ends lost 4 bases and 2 bases, in that order; junction bases with no gene match: 6. The CDR3 protein is CSATPGQGAYNEQFF. The CDR3 coding sequence is TGCAGTGCTACGCCGGGACAGGGAGCCTACAATGAGCAGTTCTTC.

This clonotype was found many times. The chain joins TRBV10-1 to TRBJ2-1; TRBD1 aligns across 7 bases. The junction had 3 bases not matched to a gene; V was cut back by 4 bases and J by 0 bases. There are 15 residues in the CDR3. Per germline, CDR1 WNHNN and CDR2 SYGVQD (reference sequence). Written as DNA, the CDR3 is TGCGCCAGCAGTGTTTCAGGGGGCTCCTACAATGAGCAGTTCTTC. As protein: CASSVSGGSYNEQFF.

The sample holds many counts of this clonotype. J is TRBJ2-7 and V is TRBV12-3 or TRBV12-4; TRBD1 agrees at 7 bases. CDR3 length equals 14 residues. V gave up 4 bases and J gave up 5 bases; unmatched junction bases: 8. This CDR3 is CASSSGQVINEQYF. The CDR3 DNA is TGTGCCAGCAGTTCAGGACAGGTCATCAACGAGCAGTACTTC.

This chain links TRBV15 with TRBJ2-6, with D unresolved. Germline loops: CDR1 LNHNV, CDR2 YYDKDF (reference sequence). CDR3 length: 15 residues. V was shortened by 6 bases and J by 0 bases, with 9 bases between the two germline ends. The CDR3 bases are TGTGCCACCAGAGATCCGAACTCTGGGGCCAACGTCCTGACTTTC. Encoded protein: CATRDPNSGANVLTF.

This clonotype was seen many times. The chain recombines TRBV18 with TRBJ1-1, with D possibly TRBD1 on 5 matching bases. The V and J ends lost 0 bases and 0 bases respectively, with 8 bases between them. Germline-derived CDR1 and CDR2 are KGHSH and LQKENI. The CDR3 sequence is 15 residues long. The DNA for the CDR3 is TGTGCCAGCTCACCACCCGACAGATTGAACACTGAAGCTTTCTTT. It is translated as CASSPPDRLNTEAFF.

This clonotype was observed at least ten times. The rearrangement uses TRBV28 and TRBJ2-5, with D possibly TRBD2 on 6 matching bases. CDR1 and CDR2 (germline): MDHEN, SYDVKM. CDR3 length: 14 residues. Trimming stripped 6 bases from V and 6 bases from J, with 17 bases between. CDR3 DNA: TGTGCCAGCAGACGCTCACTAGCCGTGAAGACCCAGTACTTC. It specifies CASRRSLAVKTQYF. Based on the CDR3 plus reference TRBV28 and TRBJ2-5, the full variable domain is DVKVTQSSRYLVKRTGEKVFLECVQDMDHENMFWYRQDPGLGLRLIYFSYDVKMKEKGDIPEGYSVSREKKERFSLILESASTNQTSMYLCASRRSLAVKTQYFGPGTRLLVL.

This clonotype has a count of ten or more. The CDR3 loop reads CASGLWGTDTQYF. Here the CDR3 DNA reads TGTGCCAGCGGATTATGGGGCACAGATACGCAGTATTTT. V and J are TRBV6-5 and TRBJ2-3; no firm D call. Trimming pared 8 bases from V and 1 base from J, leaving 10 bases between. The CDR3 contains 13 residues. Germline lookup yields CDR1 MNHEY and CDR2 SVGAGI.